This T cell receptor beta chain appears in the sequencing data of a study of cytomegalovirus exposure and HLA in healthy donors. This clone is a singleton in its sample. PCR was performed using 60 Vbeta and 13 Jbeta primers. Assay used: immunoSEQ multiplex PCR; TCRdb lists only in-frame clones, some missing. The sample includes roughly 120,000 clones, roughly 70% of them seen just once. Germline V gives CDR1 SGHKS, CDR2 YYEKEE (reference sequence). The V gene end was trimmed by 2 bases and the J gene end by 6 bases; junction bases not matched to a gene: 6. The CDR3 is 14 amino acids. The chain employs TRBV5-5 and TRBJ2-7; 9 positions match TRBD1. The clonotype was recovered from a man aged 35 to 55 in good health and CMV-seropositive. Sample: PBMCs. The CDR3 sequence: CASSFPGQGIEQYF. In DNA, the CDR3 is TGTGCCAGCAGCTTCCCGGGACAGGGAATCGAGCAGTACTTC. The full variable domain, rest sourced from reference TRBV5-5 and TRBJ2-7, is DAGVTQSPTHLIKTRGQQVTLRCSPISGHKSVSWYQQVLGQGPQFIFQYYEKEERGRGNFPDRFSARQFPNYSSELNVNALLLGDSALYLCASSFPGQGIEQYFGPGTRLTVT.